This T cell receptor beta chain derives from a study of technical replicates of blood from a handful of donors. Repertoires were generated with immunoSEQ multiplex PCR, while TCRdb's copy carries only in-frame clones and drops some. The sample comprises under 100,000 clones, about 97% of which are singletons, and around 0.31% rests with the top ten. V dropped 3 bases and J dropped 2 bases, with 20 bases sitting between them. Germline V gives CDR1 SGHTA, CDR2 FQGNSA. The CDR3 consists of 17 residues. The material sequenced was T cells isolated from PBMCs. The clonotype originates from a human donor in good health. This chain connects TRBV7-2 to TRBJ2-7; D possibly corresponds to TRBD2 (6 bases). CDR3 sequence reads: CASSFNPHRDSPYEQYF. CDR3 nucleotides: TGTGCCAGCAGCTTTAACCCCCACCGGGACTCTCCCTACGAGCAGTACTTC.